Given below is one TCR beta chain in context. It has no known antigen specificity. Within one base of it there is no much larger clone, and no base qualities were kept. The Qiagen DNeasy kit was used to extract genomic DNA from unsorted PBMCs and from the negatively selected CD4+ and CD8+ fractions. Amplification of TCR beta CDR3 regions was done by immunoSEQ multiplex PCR with primers that anneal to V and J segments. A synthetic immune receptor repertoire was used to minimize amplification bias, and remaining bias was computationally removed after sequencing. The authors' analysis ran thus. Custom Python scripts were used to quantify repertoire diversity as the Shannon entropy index. The unsorted, CD4+ and CD8+ repertoires were each analyzed separately, with the exception of combined analyses, where CD4+ and CD8+ sequences were merged in silico. Clonal expansion was defined as a frequency increase of at least 2-fold after treatment compared with C1D1, and clones undetected at baseline were assigned a pseudocount of 0.5. Singleton clones were defined as clones with 0 or 1 copy at C1D1, and non-singleton clones were defined as clones with 2 or more copies. By matching protein sequences in sorted samples from the same patient, clones expanded in unsorted samples were annotated as CD4+, CD8+ or unknown. Wilcoxon tests were applied to paired samples to test diversity changes from C1D1 to C4D1. TCRdb re-hosts the immuneACCESS table, in-frame sequences only. Its copies lack some clones; in the studies checked, an unresolved V gene accounts for under half of them, and the cause for the rest is not known. Clonal size and the V and J genes are those of that table, whereas D and trimming came from the DNA. The sample table contains around 40,000 clones; only one count was recorded for just under 80% of them. The ten largest clones take up around an eighth of the sample.

For this chain, trimming is 1 base at the V end and 2 bases at the J end, and the number of junction bases without a gene match is 5. From its cysteine to its phenylalanine, the CDR3 spans 16 amino acids. Solely the CDR3 DNA is kept, with 48 bases framed from the first base. Per the germline V gene, LGHNA is the CDR1 and YNFKEQ is the CDR2. According to the study, the label for this sample's time point signals: cycle 1 day 1 (C1D1), immediately before nivolumab initiation. Every trial patient had relapsed following autologous stem cell transplantation, and prior brentuximab vedotin exposure was what differed among cohorts A, B and C. A total of 50 to 70 patients with relapsed/refractory classical Hodgkin lymphoma made up the trial cohort, and each patient's best overall response was complete response, partial response or progressive disease. Single-agent nivolumab was administered to trial patients in the multi-cohort phase II CheckMate 205 trial. Best overall response was determined by an independent review committee according to the 2007 International Working Group response criteria. PBMCs from the trial were collected at three points: immediately before nivolumab initiation (C1D1), and during therapy at cycle 2 day 1 and cycle 4 day 1. After peripheral blood was drawn into 8 mL Vacutainer Cell Preparation Tubes, PBMCs were isolated by centrifugation and then cryopreserved.

This sample is part of a study of PD-1 blockade in classical Hodgkin lymphoma (dated by TCRdb to 2020 to 2021). With respect to the entire study: Nivolumab dosing was 3 mg/kg intravenously every 2 weeks, continuing until either disease progression or unacceptable toxicity. To define a peripheral blood immune signature of response to PD-1 blockade in classical Hodgkin lymphoma, the study combined TCR beta sequencing with CyTOF.

Summary of the overall study and its limitations: Diversity was lower in patients who began nivolumab less than 1 year after ASCT, so these patients were left out of later analyses to avoid confounding by immune reconstitution. Trial patients with a complete response had baseline diversity similar to that of newly diagnosed patients, while partial responders and progressors had significantly lower diversity. A significant rise by C4D1 was seen in CD4+ but not CD8+ TCR diversity (p=0.0027 vs p=0.16), with the rise being most apparent in complete responders (p=0.02). Baseline TCR diversity was reported as lower in newly diagnosed patients than in healthy donors, and lower still in relapsed/refractory patients. The study covered only a single clinical trial cohort, and the causes of the repertoire differences, possibly disease activity or prior therapy, were still not defined.

The sample in question was peripheral blood mononuclear cells (PBMCs), obtained at baseline. Recombination connected TRBV4-2 to TRBJ2-5; 9 nucleotides in the junction match TRBD2. The origin of this receptor is a human donor with classical Hodgkin lymphoma. The base sequence is TGTGCCAGCAGCCAAGTAAGCGGGGGGACACAAGAGACCCAGTACTTC. It translates as CASSQVSGGTQETQYF.